The clone carrying this T cell receptor (beta chain) was found many times. Noted time point: newly diagnosed GD, antithyroid drugs for less than 3 months. PBMC-derived RNA was used for the TCR library. The sample belongs to a study of regulatory T cells in long-lasting Graves disease. There are 19 residues in the CDR3. The J segment lost 1 base and the V segment lost 5 bases, leaving 17 bases of the junction unmatched. The germline CDR1 and CDR2 sequences are PRHDT and FYEKMQ (reference sequence). Assembly of TCR beta libraries relied on iRepertoire HTBI primers together with Arm-PCR of CDR3 regions. TCRdb independently ran MiXCR on the multiplex PCR reads; one entry per CDR3 protein. The data hold over 350,000 distinct CDR3 sequences, with about 15% observed a single time. The same sample was also used in a study of T cells in Graves' hyperthyroidism and ophthalmopathy. That publication notes: An initial round of RT-PCR targeting the TCR CDR3 relied on the HTBI primer set.

This chain uses TRBV13 with TRBJ2-1; 7 bases fit TRBD2. The specimen was peripheral blood mononuclear cells (PBMCs), collected at new diagnosis, from a patient treated with antithyroid drugs. The sequence derives from a woman in her 40s with Graves disease. For the CDR3, the DNA is TGTGCCAGCAGCGGGGGGACGGGAGGTTCGGTTGGGTCCTACAATGAGCAGTTCTTC. Encoded protein: CASSGGTGGSVGSYNEQFF.